This T cell receptor beta chain was sequenced in a study of untreated major depressive disorder. A word on this clone: What it recognizes is unknown.

Points from the study as a whole: TRBV05-01 (Vbeta 5.1) usage was higher in CD4+ T cells of depressed patients than controls.

Method: immunoSEQ multiplex PCR; TCRdb's copy keeps in-frame clones and lacks some. The sample includes 20,000 to 25,000 clones, around 87% of them seen just once. V was pared by 1 base and J by 9 bases, with 16 bases between. This CDR3 is 15 amino acids long. Looked up from germline, CDR1 is SGHTA and CDR2 is FQGNSA. The TCR was taken from a young woman in good health. V usage is TRBV7-2 and J usage is TRBJ2-1, with D possibly matching TRBD2 (5 bases). The sequencing sample was made of CD4+ T cells from PBMCs. The DNA of the CDR3 is TGTGCCAGCAGCTTAGGTTCCCGGGGTACCAGTGAGCAGTTCTTC. Its translation: CASSLGSRGTSEQFF.